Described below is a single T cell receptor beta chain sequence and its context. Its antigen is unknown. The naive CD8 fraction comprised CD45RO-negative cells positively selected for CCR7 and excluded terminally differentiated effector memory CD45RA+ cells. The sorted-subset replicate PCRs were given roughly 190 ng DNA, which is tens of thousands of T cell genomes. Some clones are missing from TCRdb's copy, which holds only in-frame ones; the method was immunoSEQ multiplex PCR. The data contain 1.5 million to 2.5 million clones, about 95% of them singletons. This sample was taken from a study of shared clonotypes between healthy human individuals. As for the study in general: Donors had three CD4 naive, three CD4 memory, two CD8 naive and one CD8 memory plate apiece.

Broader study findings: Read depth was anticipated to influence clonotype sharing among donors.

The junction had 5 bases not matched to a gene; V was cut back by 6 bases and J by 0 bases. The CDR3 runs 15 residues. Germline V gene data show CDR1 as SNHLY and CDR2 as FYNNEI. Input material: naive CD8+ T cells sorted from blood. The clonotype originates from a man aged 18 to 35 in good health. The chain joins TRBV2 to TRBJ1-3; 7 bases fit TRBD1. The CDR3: CASRPWDSSGNTIYF. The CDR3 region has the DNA TGTGCCAGCAGACCCTGGGACAGCTCTGGAAACACCATATATTTT.